The rows below give T cell receptor beta chains drawn from one sample of a study of T cell clonotyping in hematopoietic cell transplantation. Sequenced by immunoSEQ multiplex PCR; TCRdb stores in-frame clones only, minus some. The sample contains some 13,000 clones, about 56% of which appear only once. Sequenced: PBMCs. These receptors were obtained from a human donor who either received an allogeneic hematopoietic cell transplant for a myeloid malignancy or was a related donor (not recorded which). Some clones in this sample may be carry-over from other donors' samples. CDR3s include the opening cysteine and the closing phenylalanine or tryptophan. Only some rows state a clone size, as once, few, many or a class for expanded clones.

v_call	clone_size	j_call	cdr3_aa
TRBV27	.	TRBJ1-5	CASRDGQGGFQPQHF
TRBV19	.	TRBJ1-4	CASMDRGAEKLFF
TRBV9	few	TRBJ1-2	CASSAGQAAYGYTF
TRBV30	.	TRBJ1-1	CAWGTGTLLATEAFF
TRBV10-3	.	TRBJ2-7	CAITDRSSYEQYF
TRBV7-2	.	TRBJ1-2	CASSLTGSGYTF
TRBV9	.	TRBJ2-5	CASSLEAEGQETQYF
TRBV10-3	.	TRBJ1-3	CAIKGSSGNTIYF
TRBV19	.	TRBJ1-5	CASSTGQGGGQPQHF
TRBV6-5	.	TRBJ2-1	CASSLRAGGKKEQFF
TRBV30	.	TRBJ1-5	CAWSAGTAYNQPQHF
TRBV20-1	few	TRBJ2-3	CSARYRDTQYF
TRBV19	.	TRBJ2-1	CASSIDWISYNEQFF
TRBV27	few	TRBJ1-2	CASSFGAAYGYAF
TRBV29-1	.	TRBJ1-1	CSAQGGRDTEAFF
TRBV23-1	.	TRBJ1-1	CASRDSSTEAFF
TRBV4-1	.	TRBJ2-7	CASSATDSSYEQYF
TRBV7-2	.	TRBJ1-5	CASSLEAAGPQHF
TRBV4-3	.	TRBJ2-3	CASSQARGAGFSDTQYF
TRBV7-8	.	TRBJ1-4	CASSLVGSLMTNEKLFF
TRBV2	few	TRBJ2-3	CASGGTSGPQRYTQYF
TRBV5-6	.	TRBJ1-5	CASRFWGAVNQPQHF
TRBV28	.	TRBJ1-1	CASSQGPYQVGDTEAFF
TRBV27	.	TRBJ2-3	CASSSREGRVTDTQYF
TRBV2	.	TRBJ2-7	CASRLAGGDEQYF
TRBV30	once	TRBJ2-3	CAWSAGGSTDTQYF
TRBV6-5	.	TRBJ2-7	CTSSYSSAGGYEQYF
TRBV7-2	.	TRBJ1-1	CASSPRRGGTKNEAFF
TRBV30	.	TRBJ2-7	CAWSSPGLGVYEQYF
TRBV9	.	TRBJ2-7	CASSVATGDYEQYF
TRBV29-1	.	TRBJ2-1	CSVGALGTYNEQFF
TRBV27	.	TRBJ2-7	CASSLYPNSNYEQYF
TRBV27	.	TRBJ1-4	CASSSGWTNEKLFF
TRBV27	.	TRBJ2-1	CASSRDRQSGSSEQFF
TRBV4-3	once	TRBJ1-1	CASSQFGRTEAFF
TRBV30	.	TRBJ1-2	CAWLLTQGAGGYTF
TRBV5-4	.	.	CASSLEGRKSTYEQYF
TRBV4-1	.	TRBJ2-7	CASSQVTSGGYEQYF
TRBV28	.	TRBJ1-1	CASSPLGGGRTEAFF
TRBV30	.	.	CAWSEGIVSYEQYF
TRBV9	.	TRBJ2-1	CASSISGGAGLGAYNEQFF
TRBV14	.	TRBJ1-2	CASSPGGGRPNYGYTF
TRBV25-1	.	TRBJ1-2	CASSATGSRVGYTF
TRBV9	.	TRBJ2-2	CASSPRLAGYTGELFF
TRBV7-6	few	TRBJ2-3	CASSRRDRTDTQYF
TRBV30	.	TRBJ1-1	CAWSPRNTEAFF
TRBV7-9	.	TRBJ2-1	CASSLGGDGDEQFF
TRBV19	.	TRBJ2-7	CASSRAQWGYEQYF
TRBV27	.	TRBJ1-6	CASSSRTGNSPLHF
TRBV19	few	TRBJ2-7	CASTPKFGGGYEQYF
TRBV6-5	.	TRBJ1-5	CASSGPGSNQPQHF
TRBV30	.	TRBJ2-2	CAWSFNRGQGELFF
TRBV19	.	TRBJ1-1	CASSIQQLNTEAFF